Each of the 22 T cell receptor beta chains below was sequenced from the same sample in a study of CD8 T cells in ankylosing spondylitis. TCRdb re-called the 5' RACE reads through MiXCR, storing one row per CDR3 protein. Seen here are about 320,000 distinct CDR3 sequences, approximately 10% observed once, and the top ten hold around 10%. The source material was blood, either unsorted or a sorted T cell fraction (not recorded which). The receptors were gathered from a female donor with ankylosing spondylitis or in good health (not recorded which).

This chain links TRBV5-1 with TRBJ2-3; TRBD2 matches at 11 bases. CDR1 and CDR2 from the germline V gene are SGHRS and YFSETQ. Unmatched junction bases numbered 14, after V lost 4 bases and J lost 1 base. This CDR3 comprises 19 residues. CDR3 in amino acids: CASSTQISGRALGTDTQYF. The CDR3 DNA reads TGCGCCAGCAGCACGCAAATTAGCGGGAGGGCCCTCGGCACAGATACGCAGTATTTT.

This clonotype has at least ten counts. The gene calls are TRBV20-1 and TRBJ1-4, with 9 bases lining up with TRBD1. Per germline, CDR1 DFQATT and CDR2 SNEGSKA (reference sequence). The CDR3 runs 14 residues. J was trimmed by 7 bases and V by 5 bases; bases with no gene match: 8. The CDR3 nucleotides read TGCAGTGCTCCAAGACAGGGGGGGGGTGAAAAACTGTTTTTT. Its protein is CSAPRQGGGEKLFF.

This clonotype was seen only a few times. The chain joins TRBV28 to TRBJ1-1; weak D call: TRBD1 (5 bases). The germline V gene encodes CDR1 MDHEN and CDR2 SYDVKM. V lost 3 bases to trimming and J lost 4 bases, with 15 bases between them. This CDR3 has 15 amino acids. CDR3: CASSFGARVGTEAFF. Written as DNA, the CDR3 is TGTGCCAGCAGTTTTGGGGCGAGGGTGGGCACTGAAGCTTTCTTT.

This clonotype was counted many times. This chain connects TRBV20-1 to TRBJ2-1; TRBD1 matches at 7 bases. Germline CDR1 and CDR2: DFQATT and SNEGSKA (reference sequence). Trimming cost V 3 bases and J 8 bases; bases outside gene matches: 13. The CDR3 spans 15 residues. As DNA, the CDR3 is TGCAGTGCTAGTAGCCTAACAGGGGCCCGTCATGAGCAGTTCTTC. Translation gives CSASSLTGARHEQFF.

On this clonotype: This clone may be a read error of a much larger clone one base away. The chain is built from TRBV3-1 and TRBJ1-3; D is unresolved. The CDR3 extends over 17 amino acids. Germline CDR1 is LGHDT and CDR2 is YNNKEL (reference sequence). The CDR3 is CATSQDPGLFSGNTIYF. The DNA of the CDR3 is TGTGCCACCAGCCAAGACCCGGGTCTATTCTCTGGAAACACCATATATTTT.

Concerning this clonotype itself: A much larger clone lies one base from this, so it may be a read error. The rearrangement uses TRBV18 and TRBJ1-4; no clear D. The CDR3 has 16 residues. Germline V gene data show CDR1 as KGHSH and CDR2 as LQKENI. The CDR3 sequence: CANSARSGVQNEKLFF. As DNA, the CDR3 is TGTGCCAACTCAGCGAGATCCGGGGTACAAAATGAAAAACTGTTTTTT.

This clonotype showed up just a few times. The chain uses TRBV6-5 and TRBJ2-2; D possibly corresponds to TRBD2 (5 bases). V was cut by 2 bases and J by 0 bases, with 10 bases left in between. Germline V gene data show CDR1 as MNHEY and CDR2 as SVGAGI. The CDR3 covers 16 residues. The chain's CDR3 is CASSYEGASNTGELFF. The CDR3 DNA follows: TGTGCCAGCAGTTACGAGGGCGCCTCGAACACCGGGGAGCTGTTTTTT.

V gene TRBV27 combines with J gene TRBJ1-1; weak D call: TRBD1 (5 bases). The length of the CDR3 is 14 residues. V shed 3 bases and J shed 3 bases, with 11 bases lying between them. CDR1 and CDR2 (germline): MNHEY, SMNVEV (reference sequence). The CDR3, as DNA: TGTGCCAGCAGTTTTCAGGGCTCGGACACTGAAGCTTTCTTT. Its translation is CASSFQGSDTEAFF.

This clonotype was recorded at least ten times. The V gene is TRBV6-2 or TRBV6-3, the J gene TRBJ2-5, with D uncertain. CDR3 size: 12 residues. Germline V gene sequence: CDR1 MNHEY, CDR2 SVGEGT. V lost 5 bases, J lost 5 bases, and 9 bases lay in between. This CDR3 reads CASSRTSETQYF. The CDR3 DNA is TGTGCCAGCAGTAGGACCTCGGAGACCCAGTACTTC.

CDR3 sequence reads: CASRPRGLAGGTDTQYF. CDR3 in DNA: TGTGCCAGCCGCCCCCGGGGCCTAGCGGGGGGCACAGATACGCAGTATTTT. The chain uses TRBV12-3 or TRBV12-4 and TRBJ2-3, with 10 bases identical to TRBD2. The V segment lost 8 bases and the J segment 1 base; nucleotides outside the gene matches: 12. This CDR3 has 17 residues.

The sample holds many counts of this clonotype. The rearrangement links TRBV20-1 to TRBJ2-4, with D possibly matching TRBD1 (6 bases). CDR1 and CDR2 from the germline V gene are DFQATT and SNEGSKA (reference sequence). V was pared by 1 base and J by 3 bases, with 13 bases between. CDR3 length: 15 amino acids. The CDR3 protein is CSARAAGADKNIQYF. CDR3 coding DNA: TGCAGTGCTAGAGCGGCAGGGGCGGACAAAAACATTCAGTACTTC.

This clonotype showed up many times. The genes are TRBV12-3 or TRBV12-4 and TRBJ1-1; TRBD1 might be the D (5 bases). The V end was cut by 5 bases, the J end by 5 bases, with 18 bases between. The CDR3 spans 15 residues. DNA for the CDR3: TGTGCCAGCAGTCCCGGACAACCACTAGGGACTGAAGCTTTCTTT. Translating gives CASSPGQPLGTEAFF.

In its sample, this clonotype was seen many times. The V call is TRBV20-1, the J call TRBJ2-2; no clear D. In germline, CDR1 is DFQATT, CDR2 SNEGSKA (reference sequence). Trimming took 5 bases from V and 0 from J, leaving 10 bases between them. The CDR3 loop spans 14 amino acids. In nucleotides, the CDR3 is TGCAGTGCTCCCTCGCCCACGAACACCGGGGAGCTGTTTTTT. Protein product: CSAPSPTNTGELFF.

This clonotype was counted many times. The genes are TRBV5-1 and TRBJ2-7; 7 bases align to TRBD2. The germline V gene encodes CDR1 SGHRS and CDR2 YFSETQ. The V segment lost 4 bases and the J segment 5 bases; nucleotides outside the gene matches: 9. CDR3 length equals 14 residues. DNA for the CDR3: TGCGCCAGCAGCCCGGGAGGTCCTTCCCACGAGCAGTACTTC. It yields the protein CASSPGGPSHEQYF.

Worth noting for this clonotype: This clone may be a read error of a much larger clone one base away. This chain links TRBV27 with TRBJ1-1; D not resolved. Germline lookup yields CDR1 MNHEY and CDR2 SMNVEV (reference sequence). This CDR3 contains 13 residues. CDR3 protein: CASSSTGMTVAFF. The CDR3 DNA sequence: TGTGCCAGCAGTTCGACGGGTATGACTGTAGCTTTCTTT.

The chain carries TRBV27 and TRBJ1-4; D not certain. The ends were cut back, 6 bases at V and 7 bases at J, with 15 bases in the middle. The CDR3 runs 14 residues. Germline V lookup: CDR1 MNHEY, CDR2 SMNVEV (reference sequence). DNA of the CDR3: TGTGCCAGCAGGACCCGGGAGCTTGGTGAAAAACTGTTTTTT. Protein product: CASRTRELGEKLFF.

The sample holds many counts of this clonotype. The chain couples TRBV20-1 to TRBJ2-1, with D perhaps matching TRBD2 (5 bases). There are 15 residues in the CDR3. The V and J ends lost 4 bases and 8 bases respectively, with 21 bases between them. The germline gives CDR1 DFQATT, CDR2 SNEGSKA (reference sequence). For the CDR3, the DNA is TGCAGTGCTACTTCCCCCCAATCACTAGATCATGAGCAGTTCTTC. The encoded protein is CSATSPQSLDHEQFF.

At least ten counts were recorded for this clonotype. V gene TRBV5-1 combines with J gene TRBJ2-5; D is perhaps TRBD2 (6 bases). Germline V gene lookup returns CDR1 SGHRS and CDR2 YFSETQ. The CDR3 runs 16 residues. The V end lost 1 base, the J end lost 5 bases, and 18 bases lay between the germline ends. CDR3 in DNA: TGCGCCAGCAGCTTGTTGATGACTAGTTTGACGGAGACCCAGTACTTC. Protein: CASSLLMTSLTETQYF.

This clonotype was picked up many times. The V and J genes are TRBV5-1 and TRBJ2-3, with D hard to call. V gave up 8 bases and J gave up 6 bases, with 13 bases separating them. Germline CDR1 reads SGHRS; CDR2 reads YFSETQ. This CDR3 comprises 12 residues. The CDR3 DNA reads as TGCGCCAGTTCGCCCGAGGAGGATACGCAGTATTTT. This codes for CASSPEEDTQYF.

This rearrangement joins TRBV5-6 to TRBJ2-5; D is possibly TRBD2 (5 bases). From germline, CDR1 is SGHDT and CDR2 YYEEEE. V lost 1 base and J lost 1, with 11 bases in between. CDR3 length: 15 amino acids. The CDR3, as DNA: TGTGCCAGCAGCTTGCTTGGGCGGGCCCAAGAGACCCAGTACTTC. It specifies CASSLLGRAQETQYF.

This clonotype was detected ten times or more. This chain uses TRBV4-3 with TRBJ2-7; 8 bases match TRBD2. With 3 bases clipped from V and 3 bases from J, the junction kept 4 bases outside the gene matches. The CDR3 is 14 residues long. Per the germline V gene, CDR1 is LGHNA and CDR2 is YSLEER. The CDR3 is CASSHEREIYEQYF. CDR3 in DNA: TGCGCCAGCAGCCATGAGCGGGAGATCTACGAGCAGTACTTC.

This clonotype was detected many times. The chain has TRBV27 and TRBJ1-5; no firm D call. CDR1 MNHEY and CDR2 SMNVEV come from the germline V gene (reference sequence). The V end lost 3 bases, the J end lost 2 bases, and 14 bases lay between the germline ends. This CDR3 region has 16 residues. The CDR3 region is CASSFMGGEGNQPQHF. CDR3 nucleotide sequence: TGTGCCAGCAGTTTTATGGGAGGTGAGGGCAATCAGCCCCAGCATTTT.